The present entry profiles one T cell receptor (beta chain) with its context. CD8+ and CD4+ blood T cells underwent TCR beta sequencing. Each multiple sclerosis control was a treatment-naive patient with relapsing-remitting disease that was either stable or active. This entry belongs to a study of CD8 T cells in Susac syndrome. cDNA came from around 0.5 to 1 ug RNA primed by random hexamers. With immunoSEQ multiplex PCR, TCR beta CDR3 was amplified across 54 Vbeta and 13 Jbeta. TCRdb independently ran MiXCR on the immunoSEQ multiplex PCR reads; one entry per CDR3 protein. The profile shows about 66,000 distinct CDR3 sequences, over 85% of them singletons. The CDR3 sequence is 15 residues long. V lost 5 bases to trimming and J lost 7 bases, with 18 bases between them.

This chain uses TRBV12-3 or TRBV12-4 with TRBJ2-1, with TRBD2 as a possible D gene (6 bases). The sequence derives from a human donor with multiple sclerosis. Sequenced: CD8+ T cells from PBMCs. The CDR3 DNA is TGTGCCAGCAGTCTCGGAGGGCCCTCCGTTAATGAGCAGTTCTTC. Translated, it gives CASSLGGPSVNEQFF.